What follows describes a single TCR beta chain. This CDR3 region has 16 residues. CDR1 and CDR2 from the germline V gene are LGHNA and YSLEER. Trimming cost V 5 bases and J 1 base; bases outside gene matches: 8. In the original processing: For nucleated cells, counts were estimated from reference gene primer amplification. Sequencing was performed with immunoSEQ multiplex PCR; in TCRdb, only in-frame clones are kept and a portion is missing. The V and J calls and clone size are taken from that table; D and trimming were inferred from the DNA. The sample holds 40,000 to 45,000 clones, 60% to 85% seen once. The data are from a study of blood T cell repertoires in COVID-19. Overall study: Spain, Italy and the United States supplied samples that represented acute and convalescent COVID-19.

The chain uses TRBV4-3 and TRBJ1-5; 7 nucleotides align to TRBD1. The specimen sequenced was peripheral blood. This clonotype originated in a woman older than 75 with acute or convalescent COVID-19. The CDR3 reads CASSKSWGQSNQPQHF. The CDR3 bases are TGCGCCAGCAGCAAAAGTTGGGGACAGAGCAATCAGCCCCAGCATTTT.